Below, one TCR beta chain is given with its context. The target antigen is unknown. The source of the sample is a study of radiotherapy plus CTLA-4 blockade in lung cancer. On the study more broadly: Objective responses emerged in 15% to 20% of patients, and roughly 32% attained disease control.

Study-level points and caveats: Clones of tumor-derived TCRs expanded in blood after radiotherapy plus ipilimumab. Early clonal dynamics of blood T cells, together with interferon-beta, were reported as the best response predictor.

Germline CDR1 MNHNS, CDR2 SASEGT. Trimming took 5 bases from V and 1 from J, leaving 6 bases between them. The CDR3 has 13 residues. The assay was immunoSEQ multiplex PCR, and TCRdb's table has in-frame clones only and misses some. The table has roughly 66,000 clones, around 86% seen once; the top ten hold roughly 4%. This sequence was found in a human donor with non-small cell lung cancer who had a partial response to radiotherapy plus ipilimumab. This specimen consisted of peripheral blood, obtained from a patient treated with radiotherapy plus ipilimumab. V and J are TRBV6-1 and TRBJ1-5; D gene ambiguous. Here the CDR3 reads CASSPLSNQPQHF. The CDR3 bases are TGTGCCAGCAGTCCCCTGAGCAATCAGCCCCAGCATTTT.